Sequencing of this T cell receptor (beta chain) was carried out in a study of blood T cell repertoires in COVID-19. V was pared by 5 bases and J by 5 bases, with 18 bases between. CDR3 size: 15 residues. Looked up from germline, CDR1 is SGHVS and CDR2 is FNYEAQ. TCRdb's copy holds only in-frame clones and misses some; the assay was immunoSEQ multiplex PCR. The sample lists approximately 240,000 clones, about 85% occurring once. This clonotype was obtained from a man aged 45 to 65 who had recovered from COVID-19. This chain joins TRBV7-6 and TRBJ2-5; possible D gene TRBD2, 7 bases. Sequenced: peripheral blood. The CDR3 DNA reads TGTGCCAGCAGCCGGAGGGGGGGCCCCGGGGAGACCCAGTACTTC. This gives the protein CASSRRGGPGETQYF.